This T cell receptor beta chain derives from a study of OX40 agonist ivuxolimab in advanced cancers. Across the whole study: Patients were infused with ivuxolimab every 2 weeks at 0.01 to 10 mg/kg. Of the participants, roughly 40% had some prior anti-PD-1, anti-PD-L1 or anti-CTLA-4 therapy, which was allowed. Broader study findings: In the 0.1 to 3.0 mg/kg range, CD4+ and CD8+ blood T cells had expanded clonally by week 6.

Method: immunoSEQ multiplex PCR; TCRdb's copy keeps in-frame clones and lacks some. Here the sample spans about 70,000 clones, just over 85% being singletons. With respect to this clone: Antigen: not known.

The V end was cut by 5 bases, the J end by 0 bases, with 11 bases between. Germline values: CDR1 SGHVS, CDR2 FQNEAQ. This CDR3 is built from 15 residues. The material sequenced was CD4+ or CD8+ T cells sorted from blood, taken in a trial of the OX40 agonist ivuxolimab. The chain employs TRBV7-8 and TRBJ1-3; no reliable D call. This sequence was found in an adult with an advanced solid tumor such as melanoma, head and neck, liver or kidney cancer. The CDR3 sequence: CASSPSGASGNTIYF. CDR3 DNA: TGTGCCAGCAGCCCAAGCGGCGCCTCTGGAAACACCATATATTTT.